This passage covers 18 T cell receptor beta chains from one sample sequenced in a study of tumor-infiltrating lymphocytes in primary liver carcinoma. For each extraction, RNA and DNA were obtained together from approximately 20-30 mg of unsorted bulk tissue. Starting from roughly 540 ng of total RNA, TCR beta cDNA was produced with a primer in the constant region. Three nested multiplex PCR rounds, a slightly modified ARM-PCR method, built the TCR beta libraries. Forward primers for TRBV1-TRBV30 and a C-beta reverse primer served the first two PCR rounds, at about 10 cycles each. TCRdb ran MiXCR on the multiplex PCR reads and lists one entry per CDR3 protein. The table has more than 85,000 distinct CDR3 sequences, roughly 80% seen once. Material for sequencing was liver tumor tissue from sampling region 3. Subset noted: tumor region T3, left-lateral pole. These receptors were obtained from a middle-aged man with primary liver carcinoma and hepatitis B virus infection.

This chain connects TRBV29-1 to TRBJ2-7; D uncertain. Germline loops: CDR1 SQVTM, CDR2 ANQGSEA. The V end lost 7 bases, the J end lost 3 bases, and 25 bases lay between the germline ends. The CDR3 length is 16 residues. CDR3 in amino acids: CSAMTSETGTHYEQYF. The CDR3 DNA is TGCAGCGCCATGACATCCGAGACCGGCACTCACTACGAGCAGTACTTC.

About this clonotype: The junction does not match germline at one end; this may be a read error. The chain recombines TRBV7-9 with TRBJ2-1; 14 nucleotides line up with TRBD2. CDR3 size: 18 residues. The germline gives CDR1 SEHNR, CDR2 FQNEAQ (reference sequence). This chain's CDR3 is CASSSSSGLAGVHDDQFF. CDR3 DNA: TGTGCCAGCAGCTCAAGCTCGGGACTAGCGGGAGTACACGATGATCAGTTCTTC.

Comment on this clonotype: The junction shows a germline mismatch at one end, possibly a read error. J is TRBJ2-1 and V is TRBV4-1; TRBD1 is a possible D gene (6 bases). The V gene's germline CDR1 is MGHRA and CDR2 YSYEKL. This CDR3 has 17 residues. The CDR3 nucleotides are TGCGCCAGCAGGAGAGAGGAATCAGGACAGCTTAATAGCGTGCAGTCCTTC. This codes for CASRREESGQLNSVQSF.

Comment on this clonotype: Here the CDR3 omits its conserved ending phenylalanine or tryptophan, so a read error is the likely source. The chain links TRBV4-3 to TRBJ1-4, with 8 bases aligning to TRBD1. After removal of 0 bases from V and 2 bases from J, the junction contained 11 bases not matched to a gene. This CDR3 is built from 19 residues. CDR1 LGHNA and CDR2 YSLEER come from the germline V gene. The CDR3 sequence: CASSQEYGRGRDTNEKLFL. CDR3 DNA: TGCGCCAGCAGCCAAGAGTATGGCAGGGGGCGCGATACTAATGAAAAACTGTTTCTT.

The chain couples TRBV15 to TRBJ2-1; the D is unclear. This CDR3 is 15 amino acids long. V dropped 1 base and J dropped 9 bases, with 16 bases sitting between them. CDR1 and CDR2 (germline): LNHNV, YYDKDF (reference sequence). The CDR3 reads CATSRGKGPRLEQFF. CDR3 nucleotides: TGTGCCACCAGCAGAGGGAAGGGCCCCCGCCTTGAGCAGTTCTTC.

The chain couples TRBV12-3 or TRBV12-4 to TRBJ1-1; D possibly corresponds to TRBD1 (5 bases). The V and J ends lost 11 bases and 5 bases respectively, with 18 bases between them. The CDR3 runs 13 residues. CDR3 sequence (DNA): TGTGCCGACAGCGTCCCCCTGGGGACTGAAGCTTTCTTT. Protein: CADSVPLGTEAFF.

The CDR3 nucleotides read TGTGCATGCTGTTCGGCAGGGCCGGCTTTCTTT. It encodes CACCSAGPAFF. This chain joins TRBV6-2 or TRBV6-3 and TRBJ1-1; D perhaps matches TRBD1 (5 bases). The CDR3 has 11 amino acids. Germline CDR1 is MNHEY and CDR2 is SVGEGT.

Of note for this clonotype: The conserved final phenylalanine or tryptophan is absent from the CDR3, which likely points to a read error. The J gene is TRBJ1-4, the V gene TRBV28, with 8 positions matching TRBD1. The J segment lost 7 bases and the V segment lost 4 bases, leaving 8 bases of the junction unmatched. The CDR3 extends over 15 amino acids. Per germline, CDR1 MDHEN and CDR2 SYDVKM. As DNA, the CDR3 is TGTGCCAGCAGTTCTCGGACAGGGAGTAGTGAAAAACTGTTTGTT. Its protein is CASSSRTGSSEKLFV.

As for this clonotype: The missing conserved phenylalanine or tryptophan at the end of this CDR3 makes a read error likely. The limits of the CDR3 on the DNA are not certain, so only TCRdb's listed CDR3 is given. This chain links TRBV28 with TRBJ1-1. The CDR3 is 12 amino acids in total, end residues counted. Germline loops: CDR1 MDHEN, CDR2 SYDVKM. CDR3 sequence reads: CASSGRGFVTFY.

This chain connects TRBV28 to TRBJ2-7; 7 nucleotides agree with TRBD2. CDR1 is MDHEN and CDR2 is SYDVKM in the germline V gene. This CDR3 is built from 14 residues. V lost 5 bases and J lost 5; bases outside the gene matches: 9. The CDR3 nucleotides read TGTGCCAGCAGTATAGGAGCGGGACTCGACGAGCAGTACTTC. It codes for CASSIGAGLDEQYF. Using reference TRBV28 and TRBJ2-7 for the parts outside the CDR3, the full variable domain is DVKVTQSSRYLVKRTGEKVFLECVQDMDHENMFWYRQDPGLGLRLIYFSYDVKMKEKGDIPEGYSVSREKKERFSLILESASTNQTSMYLCASSIGAGLDEQYFGPGTRLTVT.

Comment on this clonotype: An end of the junction does not agree with germline; a read error may underlie this. This chain links TRBV6-6 with TRBJ1-1; 7 bases align to TRBD1. This CDR3 spans 14 amino acids. CDR1 and CDR2 from the germline V gene are MNHNY and SVGAGI (reference sequence). For the CDR3, the DNA is TGTGCCCGCTCCGGGGACAGTAAGAACGCTGAAGCTTTCTTT. It translates to CARSGDSKNAEAFF.

In regard to this clonotype: A junction boundary mismatches the germline segment, possibly from a read error. The chain couples TRBV12-3 or TRBV12-4 to TRBJ2-1; D might be TRBD2 (5 bases). This CDR3 spans 15 amino acids. CDR3 in DNA: TGTGCCAACAGTAAAGGTACTTTACTTCGGGAAGAGCAGTTCTTC. Protein product: CANSKGTLLREEQFF.

This clonotype came up a few times. The V call is TRBV2, the J call TRBJ1-5; D gene ambiguous. There are 13 residues in the CDR3. CDR1 is SNHLY and CDR2 is FYNNEI in the germline V gene. The V end was cut by 3 bases, the J end by 7 bases, with 10 bases between. The CDR3 DNA reads as TGTGCCAGCAGTGACCCTCCCGACCAGCCCCAGCATTTT. Protein product: CASSDPPDQPQHF.

In regard to this clonotype: One end of the junction is discordant with germline, which a read error may explain. The V gene is TRBV4-3, the J gene TRBJ2-2, with D maybe TRBD2 (6 bases). The germline V gene encodes CDR1 LGHNA and CDR2 YSLEER. The CDR3 totals 14 residues. Here the CDR3 reads CGSSQGLKTGELFF. CDR3 coding DNA: TGCGGCAGCAGCCAGGGACTGAAGACCGGGGAGCTGTTTTTT.

This chain joins TRBV11-1 and TRBJ2-4; a possible D gene is TRBD2 (5 bases). The CDR3 is made up of 17 amino acids. Germline CDR1 is SGHAT and CDR2 is FQDESV (reference sequence). The germline V and J ends were trimmed by 7 bases and 4 bases, with 23 bases remaining between them. The CDR3 DNA follows: TGTGCCAGCAACTTTCCCGGGATTGGCAGGACTAAAAACATTCAGTACTTC. Translation: CASNFPGIGRTKNIQYF. The variable domain in full, completed from reference TRBV11-1 and TRBJ2-4, reads EAEVAQSPRYKITEKSQAVAFWCDPISGHATLYWYRQILGQGPELLVQFQDESVVDDSQLPKDRFSAERLKGVDSTLKIQPAELGDSAMYLCASNFPGIGRTKNIQYFGAGTRLSVL.

Turning to this clonotype: One end of the junction does not line up with germline, which may come from a read error. The CDR3 coding sequence is TGCAGCGTCGCCCGGGACAGGGTCGGTTCCGGGGATCTGTTCTTT. Translated, it gives CSVARDRVGSGDLFF. This chain connects TRBV29-1 to TRBJ2-2, with 9 nucleotides matching TRBD1. CDR3 size: 15 residues. Germline lookup yields CDR1 SQVTM and CDR2 ANQGSEA.

On this clonotype: Because the CDR3 is missing its conserved closing phenylalanine or tryptophan, this is likely a read error. The chain has TRBV7-9 and TRBJ2-6, with D tentatively TRBD1 (6 bases). The CDR3 is made up of 17 amino acids. Trimming took 5 bases from V and 0 from J, leaving 14 bases between them. Germline CDR1 is SEHNR and CDR2 is FQNEAQ (reference sequence). CDR3 loop: CASSLDRLSSGANVLTL. CDR3 bases: TGTGCCAGCAGCCTCGACAGGTTAAGCTCTGGGGCCAACGTCCTGACTTTA.

This clonotype was recorded once. J is TRBJ1-1 and V is TRBV11-3; a possible D gene is TRBD1 (6 bases). Germline V gene sequence: CDR1 SGHNT, CDR2 YENEEA. V gave up 9 bases and J gave up 7 bases, with 21 bases separating them. The CDR3 is 14 amino acids. CDR3 region: CARSPGAGGIEAFF. The CDR3 region has the DNA TGTGCCAGAAGTCCGGGGGCAGGAGGCATTGAAGCTTTCTTT.